Shown below are 14 T cell receptor beta chains from a single sample sequenced in a study of cytomegalovirus exposure and HLA in healthy donors. The primer mix had 60 Vbeta and 13 Jbeta primers. Clones were read by immunoSEQ multiplex PCR, and TCRdb kept only the in-frame ones, dropping some. Of under 250,000 clones detected, over 65% appear once; the ten largest clones hold 2.9%. Sequencing used PBMCs. The receptor source for this set is a woman in her twenties or thirties in good health and CMV-seronegative.

This chain connects TRBV7-3 to TRBJ1-6; the D gene is possibly TRBD1 (5 bases). CDR1 is SGHTA and CDR2 is FQGTGA in the germline V gene. The CDR3 is made up of 11 amino acids. V dropped 4 bases and J dropped 14 bases, with 9 bases sitting between them. CDR3 sequence reads: CASSSGGTLHF. The CDR3 DNA is TGTGCCAGCAGCTCCGGGGGGACCCTCCACTTT. Full variable domain (remainder filled in from reference TRBV7-3 and TRBJ1-6): GAGVSQTPSNKVTEKGKYVELRCDPISGHTALYWYRQSLGQGPEFLIYFQGTGAADDSGLPNDRFFAVRPEGSVSTLKIQRTERGDSAVYLCASSSGGTLHFGNGTRLTVT.

This rearrangement joins TRBV4-2 to TRBJ2-7, with 13 bases aligning to TRBD2. Trimming cost V 0 bases and J 2 bases; bases outside gene matches: 1. Looked up from germline, CDR1 is LGHNA and CDR2 is YNFKEQ. The CDR3 runs to 16 residues. Here the CDR3 reads CASSQDGLAGAYEQYF. CDR3 DNA sequence: TGTGCCAGCAGCCAAGACGGACTAGCGGGAGCCTACGAGCAGTACTTC.

The chain has TRBV7-6 and TRBJ1-6, with 8 bases matching TRBD1. Germline assignment: CDR1 SGHVS and CDR2 FNYEAQ. The CDR3 has 17 amino acids. Trimming at V came to 5 bases and at J to 9 bases, leaving 15 bases not matched to a gene. The CDR3 DNA follows: TGTGCCAGCAGCCCAGGGGCGTGGACAGGGAGGAGTTCACCCCTCCACTTT. Translation: CASSPGAWTGRSSPLHF.

Note on this clone: The same CDR3 arises from other DNA sequences in this sample as well. The chain recombines TRBV29-1 with TRBJ1-2; weak D call: TRBD1 (5 bases). The CDR3 is made up of 11 amino acids. V gave up 3 bases and J gave up 8 bases, with 10 bases separating them. From germline, CDR1 is SQVTM and CDR2 ANQGSEA. The CDR3 is CSVDRARGYTF. In nucleotides, the CDR3 is TGCAGCGTTGACAGGGCTCGAGGCTACACCTTC.

This clone showed up just once. The chain combines TRBV7-8 with TRBJ2-7; possible D gene TRBD1, 6 bases. V lost 1 base to trimming and J lost 4 bases, with 11 bases between them. In germline, CDR1 is SGHVS, CDR2 FQNEAQ. This CDR3 is built from 14 residues. CDR3 in DNA: TGTGCCAGCAGCTTAGAGGGGGTGGGGTACGAGCAGTACTTC. Protein: CASSLEGVGYEQYF.

The chain carries TRBV9 and TRBJ2-3; weak D call: TRBD2 (5 bases). Germline loops: CDR1 SGDLS, CDR2 YYNGEE. The length of the CDR3 is 13 residues. Trimming stripped 2 bases from V and 6 bases from J, with 10 bases between. As DNA, the CDR3 is TGTGCCAGCAGCGTGGGGAGTGAGGATACGCAGTATTTT. The encoded protein is CASSVGSEDTQYF. Variable domain in full (rest from reference TRBV9 and TRBJ2-3): DSGVTQTPKHLITATGQRVTLRCSPRSGDLSVYWYQQSLDQGLQFLIQYYNGEERAKGNILERFSAQQFPDLHSELNLSSLELGDSALYFCASSVGSEDTQYFGPGTRLTVL.

The chain carries TRBV5-4 and TRBJ2-2, with TRBD1 identical over 9 bases. Germline assignment: CDR1 SGHNT and CDR2 YYREEE (reference sequence). With 0 bases clipped from V and 7 bases from J, the junction kept 4 bases outside the gene matches. CDR3 length: 15 residues. The CDR3 here is CASSLDRGRRGELFF. The CDR3 region has the DNA TGTGCCAGCAGCTTGGACAGGGGGCGACGCGGGGAGCTGTTTTTT.

The chain is built from TRBV29-1 and TRBJ2-1, with D maybe TRBD2 (5 bases). The CDR3 spans 20 residues. Germline lookup yields CDR1 SQVTM and CDR2 ANQGSEA. Trimming shortened V by 1 base and J by 1 base, and 26 bases separated the two germline ends. The CDR3 DNA reads TGCAGCGTTGAAGGCCGTTTCGGGCGGTCGAGCCCGGGGTCCTACAATGAGCAGTTCTTC. Residues: CSVEGRFGRSSPGSYNEQFF.

The J gene is TRBJ2-5, the V gene TRBV12-5; D is perhaps TRBD1 (6 bases). The CDR3 runs to 15 residues. V shed 4 bases and J shed 2 bases, with 14 bases lying between them. Germline V CDR1 and CDR2: LGHNT, FRNRAP. The CDR3 DNA reads TGTGCTAGTGGTTCGGCCGGGCAGGGGCAAGAGACCCAGTACTTC. This codes for CASGSAGQGQETQYF.

CDR3 loop: CASSQDSRYSNQPQHF. In DNA form, the CDR3 reads TGTGCCAGCAGCCAAGACAGTCGATATAGCAATCAGCCCCAGCATTTT. The rearrangement links TRBV27 to TRBJ1-5, with D possibly matching TRBD1 (5 bases). CDR3 length equals 16 residues. The V end lost 6 bases, the J end lost 0 bases, and 15 bases lay between the germline ends. Germline assignment: CDR1 MNHEY and CDR2 SMNVEV (reference sequence).

The chain joins TRBV7-9 to TRBJ2-3; 8 positions match TRBD2. V trimming: 5 bases; J trimming: 2 bases; junction bases outside the gene matches: 9. CDR3 length: 16 residues. Germline-derived CDR1 and CDR2 are SEHNR and FQNEAQ (reference sequence). The CDR3 DNA is TGTGCCAGCAGCCGAGGTCTAGCGGGCTACACAGATACGCAGTATTTT. Translation gives CASSRGLAGYTDTQYF.

The J gene is TRBJ2-7, the V gene TRBV11-2; 8 positions agree with TRBD1. Germline CDR1 and CDR2: SGHAT and FQNNGV. The length of the CDR3 is 16 residues. The ends lost 2 bases at V and 7 bases at J; junction bases unmatched: 13. CDR3 DNA sequence: TGTGCCAGCAGCTTATATACAGGGGGTCGACCGGTGGAGCAGTACTTC. It is translated as CASSLYTGGRPVEQYF.

In this sample, this clone turned up once. The rearrangement uses TRBV29-1 and TRBJ2-3; the match to TRBD2 covers 14 bases. Per germline, CDR1 SQVTM and CDR2 ANQGSEA. The CDR3 consists of 13 residues. J was trimmed by 8 bases and V by 5 bases; bases with no gene match: 3. The CDR3 region has the DNA TGCAGCGTTTCGGGACTAGCGGGAGCTACGCAGTATTTT. Residues: CSVSGLAGATQYF.

The chain couples TRBV6-1 to TRBJ2-7; 10 bases fit TRBD1. V lost 1 base to trimming and J lost 2 bases; unmatched junction nucleotides: 5. Germline CDR1 reads MNHNS; CDR2 reads SASEGT. The CDR3 extends over 16 amino acids. This CDR3 is CASSEVAGQGPYEQYF. The DNA for the CDR3 is TGTGCCAGCAGTGAAGTCGCGGGACAGGGGCCCTACGAGCAGTACTTC.